Each of the 12 T cell receptor beta chains below was sequenced from the same sample in a study of cytomegalovirus exposure and HLA in healthy donors. The PCR made use of 60 Vbeta and 13 Jbeta primers. Generated by immunoSEQ multiplex PCR, the TCRdb table keeps only in-frame clones and is missing some. The sample contains about 200,000 clones, 86% of which appear only once. The specimen was PBMCs. These receptors were obtained from a woman in her 30s in good health and CMV-seronegative.

The rearrangement links TRBV19 to TRBJ1-5, with D tentatively TRBD1 (5 bases). Germline loops: CDR1 LNHDA, CDR2 SQIVND (reference sequence). This CDR3 spans 18 amino acids. Trimming removed 3 bases from V and 3 bases from J, with 21 bases in between. The CDR3 loop reads CASSITAAPGYYNQPQHF. CDR3 DNA: TGTGCCAGTAGTATTACCGCTGCCCCAGGGTACTACAATCAGCCCCAGCATTTT.

This chain uses TRBV18 with TRBJ2-3; 10 nucleotides align to TRBD1. The J segment lost 5 bases and the V segment lost 6 bases, leaving 8 bases of the junction unmatched. Germline loops: CDR1 KGHSH, CDR2 LQKENI. This CDR3 is 15 amino acids long. CDR3 nucleotides: TGTGCCAGCTCCCGTAGGGACAGGGGAGTAGATACGCAGTATTTT. Translated, it gives CASSRRDRGVDTQYF.

V gene TRBV6-5 combines with J gene TRBJ1-5, with TRBD1 identical over 8 bases. The CDR3 sequence is 14 residues long. CDR1 and CDR2 from the germline V gene are MNHEY and SVGAGI. With 5 bases clipped from V and 9 bases from J, the junction kept 9 bases outside the gene matches. In DNA, the CDR3 is TGTGCCAGCAGTATAGACAGGGGCGGAGGGCCCCAGCATTTT. Translating it yields CASSIDRGGGPQHF.

The chain carries TRBV29-1 and TRBJ2-1; 10 positions match TRBD2. Trimming at V came to 4 bases and at J to 15 bases, leaving 9 bases not matched to a gene. In germline, CDR1 is SQVTM, CDR2 ANQGSEA. The CDR3 loop spans 12 amino acids. The CDR3 DNA reads as TGCAGCGTTGGGCTAGCGGGAGTAAGTATGTTCTTC. It specifies CSVGLAGVSMFF.

The V call is TRBV4-2, the J call TRBJ2-4; tentatively, D is TRBD2 (5 bases). The length of the CDR3 is 18 residues. The germline CDR1 and CDR2 sequences are LGHNA and YNFKEQ. Trimming removed 3 bases from V and 4 bases from J, with 22 bases in between. CDR3 in DNA: TGTGCCAGCAGCCAGGCGATTGAGGGAGCGGTACCAAAAAACATTCAGTACTTC. It codes for CASSQAIEGAVPKNIQYF.

V usage is TRBV5-5 and J usage is TRBJ2-1, with unresolved D. Looked up from germline, CDR1 is SGHKS and CDR2 is YYEKEE (reference sequence). The CDR3 loop spans 16 amino acids. Trimming left V 0 bases short and J 0 bases short, with 10 bases between. The CDR3 sequence is CASSLDISISYNEQFF. The CDR3 nucleotides read TGTGCCAGCAGCTTGGATATTAGCATCTCCTACAATGAGCAGTTCTTC.

The chain has TRBV19 and TRBJ1-1, with a tentative D call TRBD1 (5 bases). Germline V lookup: CDR1 LNHDA, CDR2 SQIVND (reference sequence). V gave up 0 bases and J gave up 6 bases, with 11 bases separating them. The CDR3 has 14 residues. The CDR3 protein is CASSIDGAGSEAFF. CDR3 nucleotide sequence: TGTGCCAGTAGTATAGATGGGGCAGGGTCTGAAGCTTTCTTT.

The CDR3: CASSLTFAEKAAFF. The DNA of the CDR3 is TGCGCCAGCAGCTTAACGTTCGCCGAAAAAGCAGCTTTCTTT. V and J are TRBV5-1 and TRBJ1-1; no clear D gene. Germline lookup yields CDR1 SGHRS and CDR2 YFSETQ. The CDR3 sequence is 14 residues long. V was shortened by 2 bases and J by 10 bases, with 18 bases between the two germline ends.

In this sample, this clone turned up a few times. The V and J genes are TRBV5-1 and TRBJ1-2; TRBD1 matches 8 bases. The J segment lost 8 bases and the V segment lost 2 bases, leaving 11 bases of the junction unmatched. The CDR3 totals 15 residues. Per germline, CDR1 SGHRS and CDR2 YFSETQ. This CDR3 is CASSFGTGPFGGYTF. The DNA for the CDR3 is TGCGCCAGCAGCTTCGGGACAGGTCCCTTTGGGGGCTACACCTTC.

The chain carries TRBV28 and TRBJ1-2; 8 bases are a match to TRBD1. Germline V gene data show CDR1 as MDHEN and CDR2 as SYDVKM. V lost 4 bases, J lost 0 bases, and 7 bases stayed unmatched. The CDR3 totals 16 residues. The CDR3, as DNA: TGTGCCAGCAGTTGGGGGCTACAGGGGGCTAACTATGGCTACACCTTC. It specifies CASSWGLQGANYGYTF.

The chain couples TRBV27 to TRBJ1-5, with TRBD1 matching over 7 bases. Germline assignment: CDR1 MNHEY and CDR2 SMNVEV (reference sequence). This CDR3 contains 14 residues. V dropped 6 bases and J dropped 5; count of bases not matched to a gene: 7. The CDR3 DNA reads TGTGCCAGCAGCCGAGACAGGGTTGATCAGCCCCAGCATTTT. Translating gives CASSRDRVDQPQHF.

This clone was detected only a few times. The CDR3 DNA sequence: TGCGCCAGCAGCCCGCGGGACGGAGATAACTATGGCTACACCTTC. It encodes CASSPRDGDNYGYTF. This chain joins TRBV5-1 and TRBJ1-2; weak D call: TRBD1 (5 bases). The germline V gene encodes CDR1 SGHRS and CDR2 YFSETQ. The CDR3 has 15 amino acids. The ends were cut back, 4 bases at V and 1 base at J, with 14 bases in the middle.